Listed below are T cell receptor beta chains from one sample, sequenced in a study of cytomegalovirus exposure and HLA in healthy donors. The data were produced by immunoSEQ multiplex PCR, yet TCRdb's version contains in-frame clones alone and is incomplete. The sample consists of around 94,000 clones, around 80% of them appearing once. Sequencing input: PBMCs. Receptors originate from a male donor in good health and CMV-seropositive. The CDR3 runs from the conserved cysteine through the conserved F or W. The order of the fields is CDR3 DNA, CDR3 protein, clone size, V gene, D gene, J gene. A D gene is named only where the DNA matches it firmly. For some rows the clone size is stated as once, few or many, or as a class when expanded; others skip it.

CDR3nt: TGTGCCAGCGACTCCACCTTGTCGTCCGGGGAGCTGTTTTTT
CDR3aa: CASDSTLSSGELFF
abundance: -
v_gene: TRBV7-9
d_gene: -
j_gene: TRBJ2-2

CDR3nt: TGTGCCAGCAGTTTACAGGGGGGTGACTATGGCTACACCTTC
CDR3aa: CASSLQGGDYGYTF
abundance: -
v_gene: TRBV27
d_gene: TRBD1
j_gene: TRBJ1-2

CDR3nt: TGTGCCAGCAGCCTATCTACTAGCGGCCTAGATACGCAGTATTTT
CDR3aa: CASSLSTSGLDTQYF
abundance: few
v_gene: TRBV7-9
d_gene: TRBD2
j_gene: TRBJ2-3

CDR3nt: TGCGCCAGCAGCCAAGAGCTAACAGGAGACTCTGGGGCCAACGTCCTGACTTTC
CDR3aa: CASSQELTGDSGANVLTF
abundance: few
v_gene: TRBV4-1
d_gene: -
j_gene: TRBJ2-6

CDR3nt: TGCAGCGTTGGCGAGACAGGGACCTATGGCTACACCTTC
CDR3aa: CSVGETGTYGYTF
abundance: -
v_gene: TRBV29-1
d_gene: TRBD1
j_gene: TRBJ1-2

CDR3nt: TGTGCCAGCTCTCCCGGGACAGGGAATAATTCACCCCTCCACTTT
CDR3aa: CASSPGTGNNSPLHF
abundance: once
v_gene: TRBV18
d_gene: TRBD1
j_gene: TRBJ1-6

CDR3nt: TGCAGCGTTGCCGGGAGTGAAGCTTTCTTT
CDR3aa: CSVAGSEAFF
abundance: -
v_gene: TRBV29-1
d_gene: -
j_gene: TRBJ1-1

CDR3nt: TGTGCCAGCAGCTTAGCGACAGGGGCTTACAATGAGCAGTTCTTC
CDR3aa: CASSLATGAYNEQFF
abundance: -
v_gene: TRBV7-9
d_gene: TRBD1
j_gene: TRBJ2-1

CDR3nt: TGTGCCACCGACAACCAATATAGCAATCAGCCCCAGCATTTT
CDR3aa: CATDNQYSNQPQHF
abundance: -
v_gene: TRBV15
d_gene: -
j_gene: TRBJ1-5

CDR3nt: TGTGCCAGCAGCCAAGTGACCTTATCCGGGACTAGCAGCTACGAGCAGTACTTC
CDR3aa: CASSQVTLSGTSSYEQYF
abundance: -
v_gene: TRBV4-2
d_gene: TRBD2
j_gene: TRBJ2-7

CDR3nt: TGTGCCAGCAGTTTATCGGGAGGGGGCTACTATGGCTACACCTTC
CDR3aa: CASSLSGGGYYGYTF
abundance: -
v_gene: TRBV28
d_gene: TRBD1
j_gene: TRBJ1-2

CDR3nt: TGTGCCAGCAGCAACACCGCGGGCCAAGAGACCCAGTACTTC
CDR3aa: CASSNTAGQETQYF
abundance: -
v_gene: TRBV7-6
d_gene: -
j_gene: TRBJ2-5

CDR3nt: TGTGCCAGCAGCGAGGGGGGGGACAGGACCGGGAACACTGAAGCTTTCTTT
CDR3aa: CASSEGGDRTGNTEAFF
abundance: -
v_gene: TRBV9
d_gene: TRBD1
j_gene: TRBJ1-1

CDR3nt: TGTGCCAGTAGGAACAGGGGGAATCAGCCCCAGCATTTT
CDR3aa: CASRNRGNQPQHF
abundance: -
v_gene: TRBV27
d_gene: TRBD1
j_gene: TRBJ1-5

CDR3nt: TGTGCCAGTAGTTGGGTCGGAGGGTCCTACACCTTC
CDR3aa: CASSWVGGSYTF
abundance: -
v_gene: TRBV19
d_gene: -
j_gene: TRBJ1-2

CDR3nt: TGTGCCAGCAGCTTACCGGGACAGGGGTACAATGAGCAGTTCTTC
CDR3aa: CASSLPGQGYNEQFF
abundance: -
v_gene: TRBV5-4
d_gene: TRBD1
j_gene: TRBJ2-1

CDR3nt: TGCGCCAGCAGCTCCGAATCCCCCGGGTCTAATGAGCAGTTCTTC
CDR3aa: CASSSESPGSNEQFF
abundance: -
v_gene: TRBV5-1
d_gene: -
j_gene: TRBJ2-1

CDR3nt: TGTGCCATCAGGGGACAGGGGCTCTACGAGCAGTACTTC
CDR3aa: CAIRGQGLYEQYF
abundance: -
v_gene: TRBV10-3
d_gene: TRBD1
j_gene: TRBJ2-7

CDR3nt: TGCAGCGTTGATGATACAGTAACTGGAAACACCATATATTTT
CDR3aa: CSVDDTVTGNTIYF
abundance: -
v_gene: TRBV29-1
d_gene: -
j_gene: TRBJ1-3

CDR3nt: TGTGCCAGCATACCCGGAGGGGAAGTTGGTGAGCAGTTCTTC
CDR3aa: CASIPGGEVGEQFF
abundance: -
v_gene: TRBV28
d_gene: -
j_gene: TRBJ2-1

CDR3nt: TGCGCCAGCAGTGTGTCGACTAGCGGGAGCCCGGAGCAGTTCTTC
CDR3aa: CASSVSTSGSPEQFF
abundance: few
v_gene: TRBV10-2
d_gene: TRBD2
j_gene: TRBJ2-1

CDR3nt: TGCGCCAGCAGCTTGGCTATTGGCACAGATACGCAGTATTTT
CDR3aa: CASSLAIGTDTQYF
abundance: -
v_gene: TRBV5-1
d_gene: -
j_gene: TRBJ2-3

CDR3nt: TGTGCCAGCAGTTTGAGCCCGAGCGGGAGCTTTAATGAGCAGTTCTTC
CDR3aa: CASSLSPSGSFNEQFF
abundance: -
v_gene: TRBV27
d_gene: TRBD2
j_gene: TRBJ2-1

CDR3nt: TGTGCCAGCAGTTCTAGGACAGGGCTAGAGACCCAGTACTTC
CDR3aa: CASSSRTGLETQYF
abundance: few
v_gene: TRBV28
d_gene: TRBD1
j_gene: TRBJ2-5

CDR3nt: TGTGCCAGCAGCCAAGATTTATGGGCCCGCTATGGCTACACCTTC
CDR3aa: CASSQDLWARYGYTF
abundance: -
v_gene: TRBV4-2
d_gene: -
j_gene: TRBJ1-2

CDR3nt: TGTGCCAGCAGCGTTACTAGCTCCGGGGAGCTGTTTTTT
CDR3aa: CASSVTSSGELFF
abundance: -
v_gene: TRBV9
d_gene: -
j_gene: TRBJ2-2

CDR3nt: TGTGCCAGCTCACCAGGGACAGGGTCCTACGAGCAGTACTTC
CDR3aa: CASSPGTGSYEQYF
abundance: few
v_gene: TRBV18
d_gene: TRBD1
j_gene: TRBJ2-7

CDR3nt: TGTGCCAGCACAGACAGGGAAGGTCAGCCCCAGCATTTT
CDR3aa: CASTDREGQPQHF
abundance: -
v_gene: TRBV6-1
d_gene: TRBD1
j_gene: TRBJ1-5

CDR3nt: TGTGCCAGCAGTTTATATACGGGGAATGGCTACACCTTC
CDR3aa: CASSLYTGNGYTF
abundance: few
v_gene: TRBV28
d_gene: -
j_gene: TRBJ1-2

CDR3nt: TGTGCCAGCAGTGAAGCGTCGGCCCGACAGGGGCGGAACGAGCAGTACTTC
CDR3aa: CASSEASARQGRNEQYF
abundance: -
v_gene: TRBV6-1
d_gene: TRBD1
j_gene: TRBJ2-7

CDR3nt: TGTGCCAGCAGCAGGACGACTAGCGGAAGCTCCTACAATGAGCAGTTCTTC
CDR3aa: CASSRTTSGSSYNEQFF
abundance: -
v_gene: TRBV7-8
d_gene: TRBD2
j_gene: TRBJ2-1

CDR3nt: TGTGCCAGCAGTAAAGGGTACGCAGCGGGGGGGCCTGGGAGTGAGCAGTTCTTC
CDR3aa: CASSKGYAAGGPGSEQFF
abundance: -
v_gene: TRBV7-6
d_gene: TRBD2
j_gene: TRBJ2-1

CDR3nt: TGTGCCAGCAGCAGCACCCGCGGAAATTCACCCCTCCACTTT
CDR3aa: CASSSTRGNSPLHF
abundance: once
v_gene: TRBV6-6
d_gene: -
j_gene: TRBJ1-6

CDR3nt: TGTGCCAGCAGTTTCCGGGAGGGGGATGAGCAGTTCTTC
CDR3aa: CASSFREGDEQFF
abundance: -
v_gene: TRBV6-4
d_gene: TRBD2
j_gene: TRBJ2-1

CDR3nt: TGTGCCAGCACCGACAGGGCGGGCGCCTACGAGCAGTACTTC
CDR3aa: CASTDRAGAYEQYF
abundance: -
v_gene: TRBV21-1
d_gene: -
j_gene: TRBJ2-7

CDR3nt: TGTGCCAGCAGTGCCACAGGGGGGCAGCCCCAGCATTTT
CDR3aa: CASSATGGQPQHF
abundance: -
v_gene: TRBV6-4
d_gene: TRBD1
j_gene: TRBJ1-5

CDR3nt: TGTGCCAGCAGTTCCAGCGAGGGAGAAGAGCAGTACTTC
CDR3aa: CASSSSEGEEQYF
abundance: -
v_gene: TRBV28
d_gene: -
j_gene: TRBJ2-7

CDR3nt: TGTGCCAGCACCGAGGCAGGGGGCGCCCCCCTTCGCGAAAAACTGTTTTTT
CDR3aa: CASTEAGGAPLREKLFF
abundance: -
v_gene: TRBV28
d_gene: TRBD1
j_gene: TRBJ1-4

CDR3nt: TGTGCCAGCAGCCATGCGGGGCAGCCCCAGCATTTT
CDR3aa: CASSHAGQPQHF
abundance: -
v_gene: TRBV27
d_gene: -
j_gene: TRBJ1-5

CDR3nt: TGTGCCAGTACCCCTGGGAGCTCCTACAATGAGCAGTTCTTC
CDR3aa: CASTPGSSYNEQFF
abundance: -
v_gene: TRBV19
d_gene: -
j_gene: TRBJ2-1

CDR3nt: TGTGCCAGCAGTATTAGCGGGAAGGTTGGAGAGACCCAGTACTTC
CDR3aa: CASSISGKVGETQYF
abundance: -
v_gene: TRBV7-2
d_gene: TRBD2
j_gene: TRBJ2-5

CDR3nt: TGCGCCAGCAGCTCAGCGGGGGGAGGGGAGAATGAGCAGTTCTTC
CDR3aa: CASSSAGGGENEQFF
abundance: -
v_gene: TRBV5-1
d_gene: TRBD2
j_gene: TRBJ2-1

CDR3nt: TGTGCCAGCAGTTTGATGGCAGGGGGCGGAGAGACCCAGTACTTC
CDR3aa: CASSLMAGGGETQYF
abundance: -
v_gene: TRBV27
d_gene: TRBD1
j_gene: TRBJ2-5

CDR3nt: TGTGCCACCAGCAGACCTGGACAGGGCCCCACAGATACGCAGTATTTT
CDR3aa: CATSRPGQGPTDTQYF
abundance: -
v_gene: TRBV15
d_gene: TRBD1
j_gene: TRBJ2-3

CDR3nt: TGTGCCAGCCTTCAGGGGGTCTATGGCTACACCTTC
CDR3aa: CASLQGVYGYTF
abundance: -
v_gene: TRBV28
d_gene: TRBD1
j_gene: TRBJ1-2

CDR3nt: TGTGCCAGCAGTGACTCCGCAACCGGGAGAACCGGGGAGCTGTTTTTT
CDR3aa: CASSDSATGRTGELFF
abundance: few
v_gene: TRBV6-4
d_gene: -
j_gene: TRBJ2-2

CDR3nt: TGTGCCAGCAGATCAACAGGGAGTGGGATCCAGCCCCAGCATTTT
CDR3aa: CASRSTGSGIQPQHF
abundance: -
v_gene: TRBV28
d_gene: -
j_gene: TRBJ1-5

CDR3nt: TGTGCCAGCAGCCAAGTAGACAGGGCATCCTACGAGCAGTACTTC
CDR3aa: CASSQVDRASYEQYF
abundance: -
v_gene: TRBV4-2
d_gene: TRBD1
j_gene: TRBJ2-7